A selection of T cell receptor beta chains follows, all from one sample in a study of cytomegalovirus exposure and HLA in healthy donors. Libraries were prepared by immunoSEQ multiplex PCR; TCRdb keeps only in-frame clonotypes and omits some of them. The table records 40,000 or so clones, approximately 86% of them present only once. Sequencing input: PBMCs. These receptors originate from a middle-aged woman in good health and CMV-seropositive. Each CDR3 is given with its conserved first and last residue. The D gene is left open where the match is weak. The size field is filled for only some rows; it gives once, few, many or a size class.

TRBV19	.	.	TRBJ1-5	CASRSQIGGWQPQHF	TGTGCCAGTAGAAGTCAGATCGGGGGATGGCAGCCCCAGCATTTT
TRBV19	TRBD2	.	TRBJ2-3	CASSPVTSGTDTQYF	TGTGCCAGTAGCCCAGTGACTAGCGGCACAGATACGCAGTATTTT
TRBV4-1	.	.	TRBJ1-2	CASSQDWKTGYGYTF	TGCGCCAGCAGCCAAGACTGGAAAACAGGCTATGGCTACACCTTC
TRBV19	.	few	TRBJ1-1	CASSSRTVGAFF	TGTGCCAGTAGTTCTCGGACAGTTGGTGCTTTCTTT
TRBV4-1	.	once	TRBJ2-7	CASSHLPGPGEQYF	TGCGCCAGCAGCCATCTGCCTGGTCCAGGTGAGCAGTACTTC
TRBV13	.	.	TRBJ1-6	CASSFWSDSNSPLHF	TGTGCCAGCAGCTTTTGGTCAGACAGCAATTCACCCCTCCACTTT
TRBV7-9	.	.	TRBJ1-1	CASSPLRGGLNTEAFF	TGTGCCAGCAGCCCCCTGCGGGGTGGCTTGAACACTGAAGCTTTCTTT
TRBV9	TRBD2	.	TRBJ2-5	CASSVVGGGPQETQYF	TGTGCCAGCAGCGTAGTCGGGGGGGGGCCCCAAGAGACCCAGTACTTC
TRBV6-1	.	.	TRBJ2-3	CASSSERRDTQYF	TGTGCCAGCAGTTCCGAGAGGCGAGATACGCAGTATTTT
TRBV29-1	.	.	TRBJ2-7	CSVGTVGIYEQYF	TGCAGCGTTGGTACGGTCGGGATATACGAGCAGTACTTC
TRBV29-1	TRBD1	.	TRBJ2-4	CSVPDRVDKNIQYF	TGCAGCGTTCCGGACAGGGTAGACAAAAACATTCAGTACTTC
TRBV9	.	few	TRBJ1-5	CASSPQKIGNTRLYSNQPQHF	TGTGCCAGCAGCCCACAAAAAATCGGGAACACGAGACTTTATAGCAATCAGCCCCAGCATTTT
TRBV6-6	.	.	TRBJ1-3	CASRGAGNTIYF	TGTGCCAGCAGAGGAGCTGGAAACACCATATATTTT
TRBV5-1	TRBD1	.	TRBJ1-5	CASSYGTGDQPQHF	TGCGCCAGCAGCTACGGGACAGGGGATCAGCCCCAGCATTTT
TRBV5-1	.	.	TRBJ1-1	CASSRGHPNTEAFF	TGCGCCAGCAGCCGGGGACACCCGAACACTGAAGCTTTCTTT
TRBV4-1	TRBD2	.	TRBJ2-3	CASSHLRTSGSTDTQYF	TGCGCCAGCAGCCACCTCCGGACTAGCGGGAGCACAGATACGCAGTATTTT
TRBV4-1	TRBD1	.	TRBJ1-2	CASSQEAWGQGVPNYGYTF	TGCGCCAGCAGCCAAGAAGCGTGGGGACAGGGGGTTCCTAACTATGGCTACACCTTC
TRBV4-2	TRBD1	.	TRBJ1-5	CASSQEGTGNSNQPQHF	TGTGCCAGCAGCCAAGAGGGGACAGGGAATAGCAATCAGCCCCAGCATTTT
TRBV14	.	.	TRBJ1-2	CASSQDWTDWGYTF	TGTGCCAGCAGCCAGGACTGGACAGATTGGGGCTACACCTTC
TRBV30	TRBD1	.	TRBJ1-2	CAWSDRGKMMYGYTF	TGTGCCTGGAGTGACAGGGGGAAGATGATGTATGGCTACACCTTC
TRBV25-1	TRBD2	.	TRBJ2-7	CASSRVAGEYEQYF	TGTGCCAGCAGCCGGGTAGCGGGTGAATACGAGCAGTACTTC
TRBV5-1	TRBD1	few	TRBJ2-3	CASSYRTGEADTQYF	TGCGCCAGCAGCTATAGGACAGGGGAGGCAGATACGCAGTATTTT
TRBV2	.	.	TRBJ1-4	CASRSWSGATNEKLFF	TGTGCCAGCAGATCTTGGTCCGGAGCAACTAATGAAAAACTGTTTTTT
TRBV6-1	.	.	TRBJ1-4	CASKKGETNEKLFF	TGTGCCAGCAAAAAGGGGGAGACTAATGAAAAACTGTTTTTT
TRBV6-6	TRBD1	.	TRBJ1-2	CASRPSGGRDYGYTF	TGTGCCAGCAGGCCGTCAGGGGGAAGGGACTATGGCTACACCTTC
TRBV7-9	.	.	TRBJ1-1	CSSKGQGLDEAFF	TGTTCCAGCAAAGGGCAGGGGTTAGATGAAGCTTTCTTT
TRBV14	.	.	TRBJ2-4	CASSHQIAKNIQYF	TGTGCCAGCAGCCACCAAATAGCCAAAAACATTCAGTACTTC
TRBV7-2	.	once	TRBJ2-7	CASSLNRVRDEQYF	TGTGCCAGCAGCCTCAACAGGGTAAGGGACGAGCAGTACTTC
TRBV7-8	.	.	TRBJ2-5	CASSLNRQETQYF	TGTGCCAGCAGCTTAAACAGACAAGAGACCCAGTACTTC
TRBV7-2	TRBD2	.	TRBJ2-5	CASSTGLVGGDKETQYF	TGTGCCAGCAGCACTGGACTAGTCGGGGGGGATAAAGAGACCCAGTACTTC
TRBV6-5	TRBD1	.	TRBJ2-7	CASSYSWDRFYEQYF	TGTGCCAGCAGTTACTCGTGGGACAGATTTTACGAGCAGTACTTC
TRBV5-1	.	.	TRBJ2-5	CASSLGQLKETQYF	TGCGCCAGCAGCTTGGGACAGTTAAAAGAGACCCAGTACTTC
TRBV5-5	.	.	TRBJ1-2	CASSPQVNSPYGYTF	TGTGCCAGCAGCCCACAGGTCAACAGCCCTTATGGCTACACCTTC
TRBV9	.	.	TRBJ2-1	CASSPLGFTGEQFF	TGTGCCAGCAGCCCACTAGGGTTTACTGGTGAGCAGTTCTTC
TRBV11-1	TRBD2	.	TRBJ2-2	CASSLTSGNTGELFF	TGTGCCAGCAGCTTAACTAGCGGGAACACCGGGGAGCTGTTTTTT
TRBV2	.	.	TRBJ2-2	CASSRGQTDTGELFF	TGTGCCAGCTCAAGAGGGCAGACTGACACCGGGGAGCTGTTTTTT
TRBV29-1	TRBD1	.	TRBJ2-1	CSVGTDRNEQFF	TGCAGCGTCGGGACAGACCGCAATGAGCAGTTCTTC
TRBV6-1	TRBD2	once	TRBJ2-7	CASTLGGSRVEQYF	TGTGCCAGCACCCTCGGGGGGTCGCGGGTCGAGCAGTACTTC
TRBV18	.	.	TRBJ2-5	CASSPPRAGQETQYF	TGTGCCAGCTCACCACCGCGGGCAGGACAAGAGACCCAGTACTTC
TRBV13	.	.	TRBJ2-7	CASSSRGGATYEQYF	TGTGCCAGCAGCTCCCGAGGGGGGGCTACCTACGAGCAGTACTTC
TRBV6-6	.	.	TRBJ2-1	CASSSPTGLIATQFF	TGTGCCAGCAGTTCCCCCACGGGATTAATAGCAACGCAGTTCTTC
TRBV6-5	.	.	TRBJ1-3	CASSSRGLRGGYTIYF	TGTGCCAGCAGTTCCCGGGGACTCCGTGGTGGTTACACCATATATTTT
TRBV19	.	.	TRBJ1-5	CASRGDTQGQPQHF	TGTGCCAGTAGGGGAGACACGCAAGGACAGCCCCAGCATTTT